Listed here are 30 T cell receptor beta chains from one sample, sequenced in a study of cytomegalovirus exposure and HLA in healthy donors. The primer mix had 60 Vbeta and 13 Jbeta primers. Sequenced by immunoSEQ multiplex PCR; TCRdb stores in-frame clones only, minus some. This table has more than 90,000 clones, around 78% appearing once. Input material: PBMCs. These receptor sequences come from a man younger than 45 in good health and CMV-seronegative.

This clone was counted between two and nine times. Other DNA sequences in the same sample also yield this CDR3. This rearrangement joins TRBV29-1 to TRBJ1-1; the D is unclear. The germline V gene encodes CDR1 SQVTM and CDR2 ANQGSEA. This CDR3 has 12 residues. V lost 2 bases to trimming and J lost 1 base, with 5 bases between them. CDR3 coding DNA: TGCAGCGTTGAATCGGGGAACACTGAAGCTTTCTTT. Translating gives CSVESGNTEAFF.

This clone came up once. CDR3 sequence reads: CATSSTPGQGDFYEQYF. The CDR3 DNA reads TGTGCCACCAGCAGTACTCCGGGACAGGGGGACTTCTACGAGCAGTACTTC. This rearrangement joins TRBV15 to TRBJ2-7, with 11 bases matching TRBD1. Germline V gene sequence: CDR1 LNHNV, CDR2 YYDKDF (reference sequence). This CDR3 has 17 residues. V lost 3 bases to trimming and J lost 3 bases; unmatched junction nucleotides: 10.

The V and J genes are TRBV5-4 and TRBJ1-2, with 11 bases that match TRBD1. The V gene's germline CDR1 is SGHNT and CDR2 YYREEE (reference sequence). The CDR3 spans 14 residues. V was clipped by 3 bases and J by 7 bases; unmatched bases: 5. CDR3 loop: CASSSGQGARGYTF. The CDR3 DNA sequence: TGTGCCAGCAGCTCAGGACAGGGGGCTCGTGGCTACACCTTC.

The chain has TRBV6-5 and TRBJ2-1; TRBD1 is a possible D gene (5 bases). The ends were cut back, 0 bases at V and 9 bases at J, with 12 bases in the middle. This CDR3 is built from 14 residues. CDR1 is MNHEY and CDR2 is SVGAGI in the germline V gene. Written as DNA, the CDR3 is TGTGCCAGCAGTTACTCGACAGACCGGGCTGAGCAGTTCTTC. Amino acids: CASSYSTDRAEQFF.

The J gene is TRBJ2-2, the V gene TRBV7-3; TRBD2 aligns across 8 bases. V trimming: 0 bases; J trimming: 5 bases; junction bases outside the gene matches: 8. Germline values: CDR1 SGHTA, CDR2 FQGTGA. The CDR3 loop spans 17 amino acids. The CDR3 loop is CASSLTRAGVGTGELFF. CDR3 nucleotides: TGTGCCAGCAGCTTAACGAGAGCGGGAGTCGGAACCGGGGAGCTGTTTTTT.

The chain is built from TRBV5-1 and TRBJ2-7; 11 bases are shared with TRBD1. With V trimmed by 4 bases and J by 6 bases, 6 bases remained unmatched. The CDR3 contains 14 residues. CDR1 is SGHRS, CDR2 YFSETQ, per germline. The CDR3 region has the DNA TGCGCCAGCAGCAAGGGACAGGGGGGTGTCGAGCAGTACTTC. It encodes CASSKGQGGVEQYF.

DNA of the CDR3: TGTGCCACCAGCAGAGACCGGGTCGATGAGCAGTTCTTC. Its translation is CATSRDRVDEQFF. The V and J genes are TRBV15 and TRBJ2-1; D uncertain. V was pared by 0 bases and J by 8 bases, with 8 bases between. Per the germline V gene, CDR1 is LNHNV and CDR2 is YYDKDF (reference sequence). The CDR3 runs 13 residues.

V is TRBV18 and J is TRBJ2-2, with D perhaps matching TRBD2 (6 bases). V dropped 3 bases and J dropped 7 bases, with 15 bases sitting between them. This CDR3 region has 15 residues. Germline loops: CDR1 KGHSH, CDR2 LQKENI. CDR3 residues: CASSPQTSAVGELFF. CDR3 DNA: TGTGCCAGCTCACCCCAGACTAGTGCGGTCGGGGAGCTGTTTTTT. Full variable domain (outside the CDR3, taken from reference TRBV18 and TRBJ2-2): NAGVMQNPRHLVRRRGQEARLRCSPMKGHSHVYWYRQLPEEGLKFMVYLQKENIIDESGMPKERFSAEFPKEGPSILRIQQVVRGDSAAYFCASSPQTSAVGELFFGEGSRLTVL.

The chain joins TRBV5-1 to TRBJ2-5; 14 bases align to TRBD2. In germline, CDR1 is SGHRS, CDR2 YFSETQ. The CDR3 length is 17 residues. After removal of 3 bases from V and 4 bases from J, the junction contained 8 bases not matched to a gene. The CDR3, as DNA: TGCGCCAGCAGCTCGGCCGGGACTAGCGGGAGAGGAGAGACCCAGTACTTC. This codes for CASSSAGTSGRGETQYF.

This clone was recorded a few times. The chain uses TRBV6-1 and TRBJ2-1, with D unresolved. Between the trimmed V and J ends, which lost 8 bases and 6 bases, there was a span of 8 bases. The CDR3 covers 11 residues. The germline gives CDR1 MNHNS, CDR2 SASEGT. This CDR3 reads CASGVRNEQFF. CDR3 nucleotides: TGTGCCAGCGGAGTTCGCAATGAGCAGTTCTTC.

The chain joins TRBV5-5 to TRBJ2-3; D may be TRBD2 (6 bases). Trimming removed 0 bases from V and 4 bases from J, with 18 bases in between. From germline, CDR1 is SGHKS and CDR2 YYEKEE (reference sequence). This CDR3 comprises 17 residues. CDR3: CASSLVRNGGRADTQYF. As DNA, the CDR3 is TGTGCCAGCAGCTTGGTCCGGAACGGGGGAAGGGCAGATACGCAGTATTTT.

This chain connects TRBV5-1 to TRBJ1-6, with D perhaps matching TRBD1 (6 bases). In germline, CDR1 is SGHRS, CDR2 YFSETQ. The CDR3 has 15 residues. The V gene lost 4 bases and the J gene lost 5 bases, with 13 bases spanning the gap. The CDR3 loop is CASSLRQGNNSPLHF. CDR3 sequence (DNA): TGCGCCAGCAGCCTGAGGCAGGGGAATAATTCACCCCTCCACTTT.

V is TRBV11-3 and J is TRBJ1-1; D is unresolved. Trimming took off 8 bases at V and 3 bases at J, with 13 bases between the two ends. The CDR3 has 13 amino acids. Germline V CDR1 and CDR2: SGHNT, YENEEA. CDR3 residues: CASSRNEYTEAFF. CDR3 in DNA: TGTGCCAGCTCCAGGAATGAGTACACTGAAGCTTTCTTT.

This chain links TRBV6-5 with TRBJ2-7, with TRBD1 matching 7 bases. The CDR3 has 15 residues. Germline CDR1 MNHEY, CDR2 SVGAGI. The V gene end was trimmed by 5 bases and the J gene end by 10 bases; junction bases not matched to a gene: 17. Here the CDR3 reads CASSHRQGARTEQYF. The DNA of the CDR3 is TGTGCCAGCAGTCACCGACAGGGCGCAAGGACAGAACAGTACTTC.

The genes are TRBV7-2 and TRBJ2-5; 8 positions match TRBD1. The end of the DNA is better explained by TRBJ2-7, so the J call may be wrong. The length of the CDR3 is 15 residues. Germline assignment: CDR1 SGHTA and CDR2 FQGNSA. Here the CDR3 DNA reads TGTGCCAGCAGCCCCATCGGACAGGGAATCGACGAGCAGTACTTC. Amino acids: CASSPIGQGIDEQYF.

The chain uses TRBV11-3 and TRBJ2-1, with D tentatively TRBD1 (5 bases). CDR3 length: 14 amino acids. The V gene lost 1 base and the J gene lost 6 bases, with 10 bases spanning the gap. Germline V gives CDR1 SGHNT, CDR2 YENEEA. The CDR3 loop reads CASSLAAGRNEQFF. In DNA form, the CDR3 reads TGTGCCAGCAGCTTAGCGGCAGGGCGCAATGAGCAGTTCTTC.

The V and J genes are TRBV15 and TRBJ2-7; tentatively, D is TRBD1 (5 bases). Trimming left V 2 bases short and J 0 bases short, with 17 bases between. CDR1 is LNHNV, CDR2 YYDKDF, per germline (reference sequence). The CDR3 totals 17 residues. This CDR3 is CATSRSKGPASSYEQYV. CDR3 nucleotide sequence: TGTGCCACCAGCAGATCGAAGGGGCCAGCCAGCTCCTACGAGCAGTACGTC.

The rearrangement joins TRBV19 to TRBJ1-1; D is perhaps TRBD1 (6 bases). The CDR3 consists of 12 residues. The germline V and J ends were trimmed by 4 bases and 8 bases, with 11 bases remaining between them. Germline-derived CDR1 and CDR2 are LNHDA and SQIVND (reference sequence). The CDR3 DNA reads as TGTGCCAGTAGTAGATGGACAGCAGAAGCTTTCTTT. It codes for CASSRWTAEAFF.

Written as DNA, the CDR3 is TGTGCCAGCAGTTCCCTAGGGGGAGGGATAGAGACCCAGTACTTC. Protein: CASSSLGGGIETQYF. V and J are TRBV2 and TRBJ2-5; D is possibly TRBD2 (7 bases). The ends were cut back, 5 bases at V and 4 bases at J, with 17 bases in the middle. The CDR3 totals 15 residues. Germline lookup yields CDR1 SNHLY and CDR2 FYNNEI.

CDR3 loop: CASAPGQPNEKLFF. CDR3 DNA sequence: TGCGCCAGCGCCCCGGGACAGCCTAATGAAAAACTGTTTTTT. The chain has TRBV5-1 and TRBJ1-4, with 7 bases that match TRBD1. This CDR3 contains 14 residues. J was trimmed by 3 bases and V by 7 bases; bases with no gene match: 6. CDR1 and CDR2 from the germline V gene are SGHRS and YFSETQ.

The V gene is TRBV4-3, the J gene TRBJ1-3, with a tentative D call TRBD1 (5 bases). V gave up 0 bases and J gave up 3 bases, with 15 bases separating them. Germline V gene lookup returns CDR1 LGHNA and CDR2 YSLEER. The CDR3 contains 17 residues. The CDR3 here is CASSQDLRGVIGNTIYF. The CDR3 region has the DNA TGCGCCAGCAGCCAAGATTTACGGGGGGTTATTGGAAACACCATATATTTT.

V and J are TRBV9 and TRBJ2-1, with TRBD2 identical over 15 bases. With 2 bases clipped from V and 7 bases from J, the junction kept 13 bases outside the gene matches. CDR1 and CDR2 (germline): SGDLS, YYNGEE. This CDR3 has 19 residues. In DNA, the CDR3 is TGTGCCAGCAGCGTCGACTCGGGACTAGCGGGAGGATTAATGAATGAGCAGTTCTTC. This sequence encodes CASSVDSGLAGGLMNEQFF.

The V gene is TRBV5-4, the J gene TRBJ1-2; 10 nucleotides agree with TRBD1. Germline assignment: CDR1 SGHNT and CDR2 YYREEE (reference sequence). The CDR3 runs 14 residues. Trimming cost V 6 bases and J 2 bases; bases outside gene matches: 4. CDR3 bases: TGTGCCAGCATCGACAGGGGGCGCAACTATGGCTACACCTTC. As protein: CASIDRGRNYGYTF. Complete variable domain (other parts from reference TRBV5-4 and TRBJ1-2): ETGVTQSPTHLIKTRGQQVTLRCSSQSGHNTVSWYQQALGQGPQFIFQYYREEENGRGNFPPRFSGLQFPNYSSELNVNALELDDSALYLCASIDRGRNYGYTFGSGTRLTVV.

This chain uses TRBV27 with TRBJ2-5; no firm D call. The tail of the sequence fits TRBJ2-7 better, so the J call may be wrong. CDR1 is MNHEY and CDR2 is SMNVEV in the germline V gene (reference sequence). This CDR3 is 16 amino acids long. The CDR3 nucleotides are TGTGCCAGCAGTTTATCGAGACTCCGTTATTCCTACGAGCAGTACTTC. This gives the protein CASSLSRLRYSYEQYF.

The chain couples TRBV28 to TRBJ2-7, with 10 bases fitting TRBD1. Germline values: CDR1 MDHEN, CDR2 SYDVKM. This CDR3 has 17 residues. V trimming: 5 bases; J trimming: 2 bases; junction bases outside the gene matches: 12. CDR3 DNA: TGTGCCAGCAGTGGCCCCCCGGGACAGGGGTATACCTACGAGCAGTACTTC. This translates into CASSGPPGQGYTYEQYF. Complete variable domain (other parts from reference TRBV28 and TRBJ2-7): DVKVTQSSRYLVKRTGEKVFLECVQDMDHENMFWYRQDPGLGLRLIYFSYDVKMKEKGDIPEGYSVSREKKERFSLILESASTNQTSMYLCASSGPPGQGYTYEQYFGPGTRLTVT.

This clone was seen only a few times. The J gene is TRBJ1-1, the V gene TRBV7-9; the D gene is possibly TRBD1 (5 bases). Germline-derived CDR1 and CDR2 are SEHNR and FQNEAQ (reference sequence). The CDR3 totals 14 residues. V lost 8 bases, J lost 0 bases, and 13 bases lay in between. CDR3 loop: CASRGRGMNTEAFF. Written as DNA, the CDR3 is TGTGCCAGCCGAGGAAGGGGCATGAACACTGAAGCTTTCTTT.

The rearrangement uses TRBV6-5 and TRBJ1-1, with 7 bases lining up with TRBD1. This CDR3 has 15 amino acids. V shed 6 bases, J shed 2 bases, and the junction held 9 bases outside the gene matches. CDR1 and CDR2 (germline): MNHEY, SVGAGI. The DNA of the CDR3 is TGTGCCAGCAGCCAAACCGGGACAGTTAACACTGAAGCTTTCTTT. Translated: CASSQTGTVNTEAFF.

The chain employs TRBV10-3 and TRBJ1-2; 10 positions agree with TRBD1. CDR1 and CDR2 (germline): ENHRY, SYGVKD. This CDR3 region has 14 residues. J was trimmed by 7 bases and V by 3 bases; bases with no gene match: 5. As DNA, the CDR3 is TGTGCCATCAGTGAAGGACAGGGGGGAGGTGGCTACACCTTC. Translation: CAISEGQGGGGYTF.

This chain connects TRBV6-5 to TRBJ2-3; 10 bases fit TRBD1. CDR3 length equals 15 residues. The V gene end was trimmed by 6 bases and the J gene end by 3 bases; junction bases not matched to a gene: 6. Germline loops: CDR1 MNHEY, CDR2 SVGAGI. This chain's CDR3 is CASSQWGQGTDTQYF. CDR3 nucleotide sequence: TGTGCCAGCAGCCAGTGGGGACAGGGGACAGATACGCAGTATTTT.

This clone has more than one count but fewer than ten. V gene TRBV7-9 combines with J gene TRBJ1-5; 7 bases agree with TRBD1. Germline loops: CDR1 SEHNR, CDR2 FQNEAQ (reference sequence). The V and J ends lost 5 bases and 0 bases, in that order; junction bases with no gene match: 4. CDR3 length equals 15 residues. The CDR3: CASSARGDSNQPQHF. CDR3 nucleotide sequence: TGTGCCAGCAGCGCCAGGGGGGATAGCAATCAGCCCCAGCATTTT.